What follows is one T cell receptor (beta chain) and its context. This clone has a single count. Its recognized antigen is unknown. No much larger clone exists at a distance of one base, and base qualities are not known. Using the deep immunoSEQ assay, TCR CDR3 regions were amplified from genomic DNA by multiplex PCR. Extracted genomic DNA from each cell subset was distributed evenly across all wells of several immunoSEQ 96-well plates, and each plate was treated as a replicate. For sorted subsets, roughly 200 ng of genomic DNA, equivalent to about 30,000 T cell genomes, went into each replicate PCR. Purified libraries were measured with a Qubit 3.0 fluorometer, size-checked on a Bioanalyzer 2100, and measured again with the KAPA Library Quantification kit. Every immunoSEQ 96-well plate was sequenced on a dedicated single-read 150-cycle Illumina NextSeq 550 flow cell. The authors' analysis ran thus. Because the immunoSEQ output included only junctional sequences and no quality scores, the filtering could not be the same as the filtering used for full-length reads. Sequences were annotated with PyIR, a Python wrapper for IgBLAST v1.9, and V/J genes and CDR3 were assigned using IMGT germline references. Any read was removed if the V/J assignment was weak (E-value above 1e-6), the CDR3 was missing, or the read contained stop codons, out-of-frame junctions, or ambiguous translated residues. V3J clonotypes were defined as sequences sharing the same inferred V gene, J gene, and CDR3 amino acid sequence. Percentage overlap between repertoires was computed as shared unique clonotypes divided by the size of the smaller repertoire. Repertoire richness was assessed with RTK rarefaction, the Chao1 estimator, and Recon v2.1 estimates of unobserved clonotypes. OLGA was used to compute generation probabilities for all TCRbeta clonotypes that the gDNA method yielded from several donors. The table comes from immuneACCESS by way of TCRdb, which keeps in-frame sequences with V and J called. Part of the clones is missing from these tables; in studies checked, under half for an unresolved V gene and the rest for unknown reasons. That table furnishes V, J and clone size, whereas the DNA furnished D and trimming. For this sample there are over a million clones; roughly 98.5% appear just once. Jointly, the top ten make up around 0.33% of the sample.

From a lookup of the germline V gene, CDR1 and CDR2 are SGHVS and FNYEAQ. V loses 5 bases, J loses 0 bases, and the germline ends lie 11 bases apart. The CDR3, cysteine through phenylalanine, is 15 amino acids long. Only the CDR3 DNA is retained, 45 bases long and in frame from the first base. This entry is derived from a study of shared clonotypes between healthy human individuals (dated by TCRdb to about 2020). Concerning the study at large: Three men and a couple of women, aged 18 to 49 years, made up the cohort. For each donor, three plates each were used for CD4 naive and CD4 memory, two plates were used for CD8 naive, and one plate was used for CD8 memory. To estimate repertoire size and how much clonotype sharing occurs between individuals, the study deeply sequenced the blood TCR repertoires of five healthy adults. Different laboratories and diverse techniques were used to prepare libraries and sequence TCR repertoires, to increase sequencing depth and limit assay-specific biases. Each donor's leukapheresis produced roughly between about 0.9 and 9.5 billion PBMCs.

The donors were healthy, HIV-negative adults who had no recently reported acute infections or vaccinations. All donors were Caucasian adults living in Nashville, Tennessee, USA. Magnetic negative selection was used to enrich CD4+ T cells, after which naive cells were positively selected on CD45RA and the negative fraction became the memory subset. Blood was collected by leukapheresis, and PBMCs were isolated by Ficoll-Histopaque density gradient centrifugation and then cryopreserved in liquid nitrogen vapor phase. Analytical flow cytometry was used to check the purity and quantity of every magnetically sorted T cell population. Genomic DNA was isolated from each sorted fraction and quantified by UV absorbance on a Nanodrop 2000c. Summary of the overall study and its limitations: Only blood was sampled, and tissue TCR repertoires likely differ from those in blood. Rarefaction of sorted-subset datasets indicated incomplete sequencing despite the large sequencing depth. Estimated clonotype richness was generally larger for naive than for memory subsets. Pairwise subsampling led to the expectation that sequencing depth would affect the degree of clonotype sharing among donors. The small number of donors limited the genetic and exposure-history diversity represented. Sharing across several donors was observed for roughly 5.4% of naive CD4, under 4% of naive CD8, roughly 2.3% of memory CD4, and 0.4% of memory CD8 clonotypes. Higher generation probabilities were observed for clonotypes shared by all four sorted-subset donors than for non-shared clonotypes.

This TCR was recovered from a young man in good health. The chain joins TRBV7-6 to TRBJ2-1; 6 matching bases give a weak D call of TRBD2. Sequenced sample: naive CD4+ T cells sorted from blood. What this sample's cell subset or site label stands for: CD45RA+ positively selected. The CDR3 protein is CASSRGLSSYNEQFF. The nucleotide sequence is TGTGCCAGCAGCCGGGGACTTAGCTCCTACAATGAGCAGTTCTTC.